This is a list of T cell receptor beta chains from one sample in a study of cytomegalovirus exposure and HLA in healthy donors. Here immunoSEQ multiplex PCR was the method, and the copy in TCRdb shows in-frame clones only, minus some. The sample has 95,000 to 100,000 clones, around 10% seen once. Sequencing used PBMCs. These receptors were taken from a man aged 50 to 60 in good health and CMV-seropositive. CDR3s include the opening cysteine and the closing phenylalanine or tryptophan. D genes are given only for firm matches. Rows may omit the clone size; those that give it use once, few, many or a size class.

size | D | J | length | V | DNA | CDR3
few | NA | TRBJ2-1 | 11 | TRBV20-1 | TGCAGTGCTAGAGATCGAAGCGAGCAGTTCTTC | CSARDRSEQFF
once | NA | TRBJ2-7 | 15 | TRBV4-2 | TGTGCCAGCAGCCAAGGCTCGGCAGGGATGCCCGAGCAGTACTTC | CASSQGSAGMPEQYF
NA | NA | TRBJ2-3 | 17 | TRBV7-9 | TGTGCCAGCAGCTGGGAAGTAGCGGTGCCTGGCACAGATACGCAGTATTTT | CASSWEVAVPGTDTQYF
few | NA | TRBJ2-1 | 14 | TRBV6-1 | TGTGCCAGCAGTGCCCTCGCGGGATACAATGAGCAGTTCTTC | CASSALAGYNEQFF
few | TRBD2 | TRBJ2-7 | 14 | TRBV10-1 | TGCGCCAGCAGTGAAAGCGGGAGAAGGGGCGAGCAGTACTTC | CASSESGRRGEQYF
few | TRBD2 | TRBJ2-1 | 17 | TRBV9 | TGTGCCAGCAGCCTAGTGCCCCTAGCGGGTATAAACAATGAGCAGTTCTTC | CASSLVPLAGINNEQFF
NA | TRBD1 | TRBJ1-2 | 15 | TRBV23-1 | TGCGCCAGCAGTCAAACAGGGGGCGATGAGAATGGCTACACCTTC | CASSQTGGDENGYTF
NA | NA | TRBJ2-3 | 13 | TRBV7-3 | TGTGCCAGCAGCTTACTCGGCACAGATACGCAGTATTTT | CASSLLGTDTQYF
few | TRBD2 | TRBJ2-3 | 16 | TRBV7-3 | TGTGCCAGCAGCAGGACTAGCGGGAGGGCCCGGGATACGCAGTATTTT | CASSRTSGRARDTQYF
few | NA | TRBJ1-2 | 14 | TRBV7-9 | TGTGCCAGCAGCATCCTTCAGGGAAGATATGGCTACACCTTC | CASSILQGRYGYTF
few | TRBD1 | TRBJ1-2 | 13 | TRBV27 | TGTGCCAGCAGTTTCACAGGGGGGGAGGGCTACACCTTC | CASSFTGGEGYTF
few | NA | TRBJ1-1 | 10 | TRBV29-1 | TGCAGCGTTGAGTACAGAAAAGCTTTCTTT | CSVEYRKAFF
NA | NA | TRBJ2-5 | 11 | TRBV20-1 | TGCAGTGCCTACAGGGTTGAGACCCAGTACTTC | CSAYRVETQYF
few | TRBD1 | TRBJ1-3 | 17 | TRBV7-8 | TGTGCCAGCAGCTTAGCCGGGACAGGGACCTCTGGAAACACCATATATTTT | CASSLAGTGTSGNTIYF
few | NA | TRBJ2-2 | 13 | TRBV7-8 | TGTGCCAGCAGCCAGGCACGAGCAAGGGAGCTGTTTTTT | CASSQARARELFF
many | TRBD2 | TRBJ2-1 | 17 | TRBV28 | TGTGCCAGCAGTAGCGTACCCGGGACTAGCGGGAGTTATGAGCAGTTCTTC | CASSSVPGTSGSYEQFF
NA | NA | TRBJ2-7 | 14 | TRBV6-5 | TGTGCCAGCAAGGGGCGGGGTAGCTCCTACGAGCAGTACTTC | CASKGRGSSYEQYF
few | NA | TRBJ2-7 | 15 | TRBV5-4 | TGTGCCAGCAGCTGGGGGGGGCAGAAGACCTACGAGCAGTACTTC | CASSWGGQKTYEQYF
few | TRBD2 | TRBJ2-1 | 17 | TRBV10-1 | TGCGCCAGCAGCGAGACGGCTAGCGGGAGGGCAGTCGATGAGCAGTTCTTC | CASSETASGRAVDEQFF
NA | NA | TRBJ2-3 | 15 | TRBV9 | TGTGCCAGCAGCGTAGTCCTGGGGGCTACAGATACGCAGTATTTT | CASSVVLGATDTQYF
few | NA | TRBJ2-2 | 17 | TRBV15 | TGTGCCACCAGCAGAGATGGCCTAGCTGTGAACACCGGGGAGCTGTTTTTT | CATSRDGLAVNTGELFF
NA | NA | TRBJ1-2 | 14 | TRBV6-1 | TGTGCCACCAAACAAACTGGGGGCGCGTATGGCTACACCTTC | CATKQTGGAYGYTF
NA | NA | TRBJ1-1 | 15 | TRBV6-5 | TGTGCCAGCAGTTACACCTCCCGGGAGGCCACTGAAGCTTTCTTT | CASSYTSREATEAFF
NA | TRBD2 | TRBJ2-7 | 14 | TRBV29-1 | TGCAGCGTTGCCCGTTCTAGCGGGAAGGACGAGCAGTACTTC | CSVARSSGKDEQYF
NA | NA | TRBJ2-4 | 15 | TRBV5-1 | TGCGCCAGCAGCAGCCCGGAGGGACAGAAAAACATTCAGTACTTC | CASSSPEGQKNIQYF
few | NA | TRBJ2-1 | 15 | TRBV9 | TGTGCCAGCAGCCCTCACAGGGGGGGCCACAATGAGCAGTTCTTC | CASSPHRGGHNEQFF
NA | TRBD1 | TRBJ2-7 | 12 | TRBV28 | TGTGCCAGCAGTCCGGGACAGTTCGAGCAGTACTTC | CASSPGQFEQYF
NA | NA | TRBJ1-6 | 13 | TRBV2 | TGTGCCAGCAAAACAGGGACCGTGTCACCCCTCCACTTT | CASKTGTVSPLHF
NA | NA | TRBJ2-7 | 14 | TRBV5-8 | TGTGCCAGCAGCTTCCAACTAGCCTCCTACGAGCAGTACTTC | CASSFQLASYEQYF
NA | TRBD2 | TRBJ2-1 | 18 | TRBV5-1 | TGCGCCAGCAGCTTGGGGGCTAGCGGGAGGAGCTCCTACAATGAGCAGTTCTTC | CASSLGASGRSSYNEQFF
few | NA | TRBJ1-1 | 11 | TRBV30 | TGTGCCTGGACGGGAGACACTGAAGCTTTCTTT | CAWTGDTEAFF
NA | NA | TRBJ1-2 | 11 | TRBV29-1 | TGCAGCGTTGAGACAGCCCTAGGCTACACCTTC | CSVETALGYTF
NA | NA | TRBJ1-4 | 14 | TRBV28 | TGTGCCAGCAGACAGGGAGGGACTAATGAAAAACTGTTTTTT | CASRQGGTNEKLFF
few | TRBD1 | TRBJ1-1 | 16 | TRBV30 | TGTGCCTGGAGTCCCAGGGGGCTTCAGGGGAACACTGAAGCTTTCTTT | CAWSPRGLQGNTEAFF
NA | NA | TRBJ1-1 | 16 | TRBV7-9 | TGTGCCAGCAGCCCTACGCCCGGAGAGGCGGACACTGAAGCTTTCTTT | CASSPTPGEADTEAFF
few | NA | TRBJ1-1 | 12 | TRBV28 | TGTGCCAGCTACTCGGGAGGCACTGAAGCTTTCTTT | CASYSGGTEAFF
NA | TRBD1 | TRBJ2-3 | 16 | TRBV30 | TGTGCCTGGAGTTTGGGACAGGGGGCTTACACAGATACGCAGTATTTT | CAWSLGQGAYTDTQYF
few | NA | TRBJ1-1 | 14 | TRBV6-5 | TGTGCCAGCAGTTACTCGCGAGCGAACACTGAAGCTTTCTTT | CASSYSRANTEAFF
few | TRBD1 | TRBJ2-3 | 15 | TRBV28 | TGTGCCAGCAGCGGCCGACAGGGGGTCACAGATACGCAGTATTTT | CASSGRQGVTDTQYF
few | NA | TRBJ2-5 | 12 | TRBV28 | TGTGCCAGCAGCTTAACTAGTGAGACCCAGTACTTC | CASSLTSETQYF
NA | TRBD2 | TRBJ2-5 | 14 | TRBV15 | TGTGCCACCAGGGGACTAGGTGGTGTGGAGACCCAGTACTTC | CATRGLGGVETQYF
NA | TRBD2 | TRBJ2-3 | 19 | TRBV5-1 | TGCGCCAGCAGCTTGTATCGGACTAGCGGTACACTCACCACAGATACGCAGTATTTT | CASSLYRTSGTLTTDTQYF
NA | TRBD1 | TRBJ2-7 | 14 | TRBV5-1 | TGCGCCAGCCGCCAGGGGGCCGGGTCCTACGAGCAGTACTTC | CASRQGAGSYEQYF
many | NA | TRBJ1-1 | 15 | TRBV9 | TGTGCCAGCAGCGTAAACACAGGAATTAACACTGAAGCTTTCTTT | CASSVNTGINTEAFF
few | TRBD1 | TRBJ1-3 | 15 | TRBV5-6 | TGTGCCAGCAGCTCCCAGGGACAGGCTAGAAACACCATATATTTT | CASSSQGQARNTIYF
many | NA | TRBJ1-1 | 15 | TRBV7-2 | TGTGCCAGCAGCTTAGGAACACAGGGGAACACTGAAGCTTTCTTT | CASSLGTQGNTEAFF
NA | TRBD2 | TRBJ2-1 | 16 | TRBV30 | TGTGCCTTGAGGGCTAGCGGGAGAGCATCCTACAATGAGCAGTTCTTC | CALRASGRASYNEQFF
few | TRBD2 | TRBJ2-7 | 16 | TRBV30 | TGTGCCTGGAGTGGGACTAGCGGGAGGGGCACCTACGAGCAGTACTTC | CAWSGTSGRGTYEQYF
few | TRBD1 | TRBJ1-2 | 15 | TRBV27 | TGTGCCAGCAGTTTAGGCCATGGACAGGGCAATGGCTACACCTTC | CASSLGHGQGNGYTF
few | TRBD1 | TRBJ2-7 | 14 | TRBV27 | TGTGCCAGCAGTTTGGGCAGGGGGTTCTACGAGCAGTACTTC | CASSLGRGFYEQYF
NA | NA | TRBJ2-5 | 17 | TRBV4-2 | TGTGCCAGCAGCCAAGATATCCAGCGCCCTACCGGGGAGACCCAGTACTTC | CASSQDIQRPTGETQYF